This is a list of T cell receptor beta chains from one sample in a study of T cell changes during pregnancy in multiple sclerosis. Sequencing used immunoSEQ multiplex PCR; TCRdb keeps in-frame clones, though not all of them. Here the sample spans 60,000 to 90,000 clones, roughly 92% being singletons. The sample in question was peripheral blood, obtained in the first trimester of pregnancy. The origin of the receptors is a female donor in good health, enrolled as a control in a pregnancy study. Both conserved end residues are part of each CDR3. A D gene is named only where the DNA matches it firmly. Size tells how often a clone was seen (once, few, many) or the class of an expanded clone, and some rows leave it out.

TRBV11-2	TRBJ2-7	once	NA	CASSLLFGGEQYF	TGTGCCAGCAGCTTACTTTTTGGAGGCGAGCAGTACTTC
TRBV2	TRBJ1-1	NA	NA	CASSDPRTEAFF	TGTGCCAGCAGTGACCCTCGGACTGAAGCTTTCTTT
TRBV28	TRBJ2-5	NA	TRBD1	CASSPIRTGWEETQYF	TGTGCCAGCAGTCCTATCCGGACAGGGTGGGAAGAGACCCAGTACTTC
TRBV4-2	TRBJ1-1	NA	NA	CASSHSPSAENTEAFF	TGTGCCAGCAGTCACTCTCCCTCGGCGGAAAACACTGAAGCTTTCTTT
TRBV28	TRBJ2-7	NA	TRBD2	CASRTGAGVYEQYF	TGTGCCAGCAGGACGGGAGCGGGAGTCTACGAGCAGTACTTC
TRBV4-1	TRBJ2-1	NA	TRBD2	CASSQDLFGLAASSYNEQFF	TGCGCCAGCAGCCAAGATCTGTTTGGACTAGCGGCCTCCTCCTACAATGAGCAGTTCTTC
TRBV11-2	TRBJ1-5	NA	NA	CASSLGGRGSQPQHF	TGTGCCAGCAGCTTAGGCGGAAGGGGGTCCCAGCCCCAGCATTTT
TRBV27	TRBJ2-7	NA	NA	CASSLRDNYEQYF	TGTGCCAGCAGTTTAAGGGACAACTACGAGCAGTACTTC
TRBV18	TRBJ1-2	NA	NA	CASSPEPTFNYGYTF	TGTGCCAGCTCACCGGAGCCGACGTTTAACTATGGCTACACCTTC
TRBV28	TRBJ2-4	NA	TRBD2	CASSFYRVGGSQNIQYF	TGTGCCAGCAGTTTCTATAGGGTGGGCGGGAGCCAAAACATTCAGTACTTC
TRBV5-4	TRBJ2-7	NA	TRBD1	CASSLQGVSWEQYF	TGTGCCAGCAGCCTCCAGGGGGTTTCATGGGAGCAGTACTTC
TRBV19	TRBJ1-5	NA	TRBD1	CASSQSGQGHSNQPQHF	TGTGCCAGTAGTCAATCCGGACAGGGCCATAGCAATCAGCCCCAGCATTTT
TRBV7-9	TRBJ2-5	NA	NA	CASTNRQPQQETQYF	TGTGCCAGCACCAATAGACAGCCCCAACAAGAGACCCAGTACTTC
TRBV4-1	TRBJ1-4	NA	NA	CASRRPGVTNEKLFF	TGCGCCAGCAGACGCCCCGGGGTGACTAATGAAAAACTGTTTTTT
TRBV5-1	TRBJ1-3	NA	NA	CASSLSGDGNTIYF	TGCGCCAGCAGCTTGTCGGGGGACGGAAACACCATATATTTT
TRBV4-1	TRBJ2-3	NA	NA	CASRSGTGTDTQYF	TGCGCCAGCAGATCAGGTACGGGCACAGATACGCAGTATTTT
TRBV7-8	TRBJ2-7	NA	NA	CASSFGKFEGQSVTYEQYF	TGTGCCAGCAGCTTTGGTAAATTCGAAGGACAATCTGTAACCTACGAGCAGTACTTC
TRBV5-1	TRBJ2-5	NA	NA	CASSFEGLETQYF	TGCGCCAGCAGCTTCGAGGGACTGGAGACCCAGTACTTC
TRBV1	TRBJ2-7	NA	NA	CTSSQILRLAGDYEQYF	TGCACCAGCAGCCAGATTTTAAGACTAGCGGGGGACTACGAGCAGTACTTC
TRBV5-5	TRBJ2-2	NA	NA	CASSLASGSNTGELFF	TGTGCCAGCAGCTTGGCCTCGGGATCCAACACCGGGGAGCTGTTTTTT
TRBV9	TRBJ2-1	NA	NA	CASSVGRHSEQFF	TGTGCCAGCAGCGTAGGAAGGCACAGTGAGCAGTTCTTC
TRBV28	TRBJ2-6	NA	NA	CASSFRSGLSGANVLTF	TGTGCCAGCAGTTTTAGATCAGGTCTCTCTGGGGCCAACGTCCTGACTTTC
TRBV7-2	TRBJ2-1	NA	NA	CASSLASGEQFF	TGTGCCAGCAGCTTAGCATCCGGTGAGCAGTTCTTC
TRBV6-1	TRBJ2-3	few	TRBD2	CAISGLAGSTDTQYF	TGTGCCATCTCGGGACTAGCGGGCAGCACAGATACGCAGTATTTT
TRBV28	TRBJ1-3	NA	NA	CASSLRQKNTIYF	TGTGCCAGCAGTTTACGACAGAAAAACACCATATATTTT
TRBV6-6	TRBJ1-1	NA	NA	CASSYSHPGRYTEAFF	TGTGCCAGCAGTTACTCCCACCCAGGGCGTTACACTGAAGCTTTCTTT
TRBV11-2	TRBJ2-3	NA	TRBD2	CASSVRLAGPTDTQYF	TGTGCCAGCAGTGTAAGACTAGCGGGACCCACAGATACGCAGTATTTT
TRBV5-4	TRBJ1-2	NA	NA	CASSPPDSLDGYTF	TGTGCCAGCAGCCCCCCGGACAGCCTGGATGGCTACACCTTC
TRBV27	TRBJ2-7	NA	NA	CASSLEAGYEQYF	TGTGCCAGCAGTTTAGAAGCGGGCTACGAGCAGTACTTC
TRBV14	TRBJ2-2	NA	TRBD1	CASSLRTGANTGELFF	TGTGCCAGCAGCCTCCGGACAGGCGCGAACACCGGGGAGCTGTTTTTT
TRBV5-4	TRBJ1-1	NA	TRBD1	CASSWGQGDTEAFF	TGTGCCAGCAGCTGGGGACAGGGGGACACTGAAGCTTTCTTT
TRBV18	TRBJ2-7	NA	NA	CASSPPSLSYEQYF	TGTGCCAGCTCACCACCGAGCCTCTCCTACGAGCAGTACTTC
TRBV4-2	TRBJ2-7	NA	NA	CASSQEAGTYEQYF	TGTGCCAGCAGCCAAGAGGCCGGGACCTACGAGCAGTACTTC
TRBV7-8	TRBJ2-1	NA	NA	CASSLAGVTNEQFF	TGTGCCAGCAGCTTAGCCGGGGTTACCAATGAGCAGTTCTTC
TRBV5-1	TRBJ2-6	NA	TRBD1	CASYTGTGAGANVLTF	TGCGCCAGTTACACCGGGACAGGGGCTGGGGCCAACGTCCTGACTTTC
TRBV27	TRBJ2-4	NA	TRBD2	CASSFGGAQNIQYF	TGTGCCAGCAGTTTCGGGGGGGCGCAGAACATTCAGTACTTC
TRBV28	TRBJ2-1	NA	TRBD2	CASNPGTSGIYNEQFF	TGTGCCAGCAATCCCGGGACTAGCGGGATCTACAATGAGCAGTTCTTC
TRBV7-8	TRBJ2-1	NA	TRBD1	CASSQPGTGGFSYNEQFF	TGTGCCAGCAGCCAGCCAGGGACAGGGGGCTTTTCCTACAATGAGCAGTTCTTC
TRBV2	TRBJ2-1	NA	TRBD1	CASSDPPGQGLNEQFF	TGTGCCAGCAGTGACCCCCCGGGACAGGGATTGAATGAGCAGTTCTTC
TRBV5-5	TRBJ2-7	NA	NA	CASSPRGYRGSYEQYF	TGTGCCAGCAGCCCCCGGGGATATCGTGGCTCCTACGAGCAGTACTTC
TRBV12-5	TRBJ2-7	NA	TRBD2	CASGKGLAEAYEQYF	TGTGCTAGTGGGAAGGGACTAGCGGAGGCCTACGAGCAGTACTTC
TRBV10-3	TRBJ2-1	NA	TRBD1	CAISEGQGAGNEQFF	TGTGCCATCAGTGAAGGACAGGGGGCAGGGAATGAGCAGTTCTTC
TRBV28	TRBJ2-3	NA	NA	CASSLWRGRANPSTDTQYF	TGTGCCAGCAGTTTATGGCGGGGCAGGGCGAATCCTAGCACAGATACGCAGTATTTT
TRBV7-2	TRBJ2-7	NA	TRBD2	CASSLAGTSGSPSEQYF	TGTGCCAGCAGCTTAGCAGGAACTAGCGGGAGCCCGTCCGAGCAGTACTTC
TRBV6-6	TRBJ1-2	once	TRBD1	CASRPDRVGTF	TGTGCCAGCAGGCCTGACAGGGTGGGGACCTTC
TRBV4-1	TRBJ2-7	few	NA	CASSQIGRGSSYEQYF	TGCGCCAGCAGCCAAATCGGCAGGGGAAGCTCCTACGAGCAGTACTTC
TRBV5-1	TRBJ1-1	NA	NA	CASTSPRDFNGDSNTEAFF	TGCGCCAGCACATCACCCCGGGACTTCAATGGGGACTCGAACACTGAAGCTTTCTTT